The 14 T cell receptor beta chains given below trace back to one sample, sequenced in a study of T cell repertoires in ileal Crohn's disease. The repertoire was sequenced with immunoSEQ multiplex PCR; TCRdb's copy has only in-frame clones and lacks some. The sample lists 9,500 to 13,000 clones, about 70% seen once, with roughly 4.7% in the top ten. The sample taken for sequencing was ileal tissue. Receptors originate from an adult with Crohn's disease.

The chain has TRBV4-2 and TRBJ2-2; 10 bases are a match to TRBD2. CDR3 length equals 15 residues. Germline V gene lookup returns CDR1 LGHNA and CDR2 YNFKEQ. Trimming at V came to 6 bases and at J to 3 bases, leaving 4 bases not matched to a gene. The CDR3 loop is CASRSGGAYTGELFF. The DNA of the CDR3 is TGTGCCAGCAGGAGCGGGGGGGCGTACACCGGGGAGCTGTTTTTT.

The J gene is TRBJ2-4, the V gene TRBV28; D is possibly TRBD2 (6 bases). Germline CDR1 MDHEN, CDR2 SYDVKM. The V end was cut by 4 bases, the J end by 7 bases, with 14 bases between. The CDR3 has 14 residues. Here the CDR3 reads CASSSPGEVNIQYF. The CDR3 nucleotides are TGTGCCAGCAGTTCCCCGGGGGAGGTGAACATTCAGTACTTC.

The CDR3 DNA is TGTGCCAGCAGCTTAGGGGCAGCCACAGATACGCAGTATTTT. It yields the protein CASSLGAATDTQYF. V usage is TRBV7-3 and J usage is TRBJ2-3; D possibly corresponds to TRBD1 (5 bases). The CDR3 runs 14 residues. V shed 2 bases and J shed 2 bases, with 8 bases lying between them. Germline lookup yields CDR1 SGHTA and CDR2 FQGTGA.

The chain couples TRBV6-1 to TRBJ2-1; no reliable D call. Trimming took 5 bases from V and 3 from J, leaving 5 bases between them. This CDR3 contains 12 residues. Germline assignment: CDR1 MNHNS and CDR2 SASEGT. This chain's CDR3 is CASSLYYNEQFF. DNA of the CDR3: TGTGCCAGCAGTCTATACTACAATGAGCAGTTCTTC.

This clone was recorded once. V gene TRBV5-1 combines with J gene TRBJ1-2; TRBD1 matches 9 bases. V shed 3 bases and J 4 bases; nucleotides not matched to a gene: 4. This CDR3 spans 14 amino acids. Germline CDR1 is SGHRS and CDR2 is YFSETQ. In nucleotides, the CDR3 is TGCGCCAGCAGCTCACAGGGGGCTGGCTATGGCTACACCTTC. Encoded protein: CASSSQGAGYGYTF.

J is TRBJ2-3 and V is TRBV4-1; D is possibly TRBD2 (6 bases). V lost 2 bases, J lost 6 bases, and 15 bases lay in between. There are 15 residues in the CDR3. CDR1 is MGHRA and CDR2 is YSYEKL in the germline V gene. CDR3 sequence: CASSQFGTGDDTQYF. Here the CDR3 DNA reads TGCGCCAGCAGCCAATTTGGGACGGGGGATGATACGCAGTATTTT.

The chain recombines TRBV2 with TRBJ2-5; 11 nucleotides line up with TRBD2. In germline, CDR1 is SNHLY, CDR2 FYNNEI. CDR3 length equals 19 residues. Trimming removed 4 bases from V and 2 bases from J; junction bases left unmatched: 15. The DNA of the CDR3 is TGTGCCAGCAGTGGTCGAAGGACTAGCGGGCGAGCCGATCAAGAGACCCAGTACTTC. As protein: CASSGRRTSGRADQETQYF.

This clone was recorded only once. This chain uses TRBV7-9 with TRBJ2-4; 7 bases line up with TRBD1. The CDR3 is 17 residues long. Germline trimming cut 5 bases from V and 2 bases from J; bases unmatched to any gene: 12. Germline-derived CDR1 and CDR2 are SEHNR and FQNEAQ (reference sequence). CDR3 sequence: CASSRSWTGWSKNIQYF. The DNA for the CDR3 is TGTGCCAGCAGCCGAAGCTGGACAGGCTGGTCCAAAAACATTCAGTACTTC.

The chain joins TRBV9 to TRBJ2-7; TRBD2 might be the D (5 bases). Germline lookup yields CDR1 SGDLS and CDR2 YYNGEE. The CDR3 consists of 14 residues. Trimming took 0 bases from V and 1 from J, leaving 8 bases between them. CDR3 residues: CASSVEPGSYEQYF. In nucleotides, the CDR3 is TGTGCCAGCAGCGTAGAGCCGGGGTCCTACGAGCAGTACTTC.

This clone occurred a few times. The chain has TRBV9 and TRBJ1-6, with 7 bases fitting TRBD1. V shed 3 bases and J 7 bases; nucleotides not matched to a gene: 4. The CDR3 contains 14 residues. CDR1 and CDR2 from the germline V gene are SGDLS and YYNGEE. The CDR3 sequence: CASSAGDRNSPLHF. In nucleotides, the CDR3 is TGTGCCAGCAGCGCCGGGGACAGAAATTCACCCCTCCACTTT.

The chain joins TRBV6-1 to TRBJ2-1, with 8 bases that match TRBD1. Trimming took 6 bases from V and 3 from J; bases not matched to a gene: 19. Germline values: CDR1 MNHNS, CDR2 SASEGT. This CDR3 has 19 residues. The CDR3 loop is CASRELTGESHPNYNEQFF. Here the CDR3 DNA reads TGTGCCAGCAGAGAATTGACAGGGGAGTCACACCCCAACTACAATGAGCAGTTCTTC.

This chain connects TRBV5-1 to TRBJ2-7; possibly TRBD1 for D (6 bases). The CDR3 length is 15 residues. CDR1 is SGHRS, CDR2 YFSETQ, per germline. Trimming removed 0 bases from V and 2 bases from J, with 12 bases in between. In DNA, the CDR3 is TGCGCCAGCAGCTTGGGTCCAGGGGAGACCTACGAGCAGTACTTC. It translates to CASSLGPGETYEQYF.

The V gene is TRBV5-6, the J gene TRBJ2-5; 9 bases line up with TRBD1. The germline gives CDR1 SGHDT, CDR2 YYEEEE. This CDR3 contains 15 residues. After removal of 2 bases from V and 5 bases from J, the junction contained 7 bases not matched to a gene. The CDR3 loop reads CASSLLSGTGETQYF. The CDR3 DNA is TGTGCCAGCAGCTTACTCTCCGGGACAGGGGAGACCCAGTACTTC.

The chain combines TRBV7-8 with TRBJ1-5; a weak D match, TRBD1 (6 bases). Germline V gene lookup returns CDR1 SGHVS and CDR2 FQNEAQ. V lost 5 bases and J lost 2, with 10 bases in between. The CDR3 has 14 amino acids. CDR3 loop: CASSLGQRNQPQHF. The CDR3 DNA reads TGTGCCAGCAGCCTCGGACAGCGCAATCAGCCCCAGCATTTT.